A selection of T cell receptor beta chains follows, all from one sample in a study of cytomegalovirus exposure and HLA in healthy donors. Using immunoSEQ multiplex PCR, the repertoire was profiled, and TCRdb retains in-frame clones only, with some absent. The sample holds 140,000 to 150,000 clones. Sequenced input: PBMCs. These receptors all come from a male donor in good health and CMV-seronegative. CDR3s include the opening cysteine and the closing phenylalanine or tryptophan. A D gene is named only where the DNA matches it firmly.

D gene	V gene	J gene	CDR3 protein	CDR3 DNA
TRBD1	TRBV30	TRBJ1-5	CAWRGDRDNQPQHF	TGTGCCTGGCGAGGGGACAGAGACAATCAGCCCCAGCATTTT
.	TRBV5-1	TRBJ1-1	CASGKGVGTEAFF	TGCGCCAGCGGGAAGGGGGTCGGCACTGAAGCTTTCTTT
TRBD1	TRBV7-9	TRBJ2-7	CASSWGRDRAYEQYF	TGTGCCAGCAGCTGGGGCCGGGACAGAGCCTACGAGCAGTACTTC
.	TRBV4-2	TRBJ1-1	CASSPHGTEAFF	TGTGCCAGCAGTCCGCACGGGACAGAAGCTTTCTTT
TRBD2	TRBV27	TRBJ2-3	CASSFRRLAGGRTDTQYF	TGTGCCAGCAGTTTCAGGAGACTAGCGGGAGGTCGGACAGATACGCAGTATTTT
.	TRBV7-9	TRBJ2-7	CASSVQEDYEQYF	TGTGCCAGCAGCGTACAAGAAGACTACGAGCAGTACTTC
.	TRBV5-1	TRBJ2-5	CASSWAQGTQETQYF	TGCGCCAGCAGCTGGGCACAGGGAACCCAAGAGACCCAGTACTTC
TRBD1	TRBV15	TRBJ1-2	CATSKDQGANGYTF	TGTGCCACCAGCAAAGATCAGGGGGCGAATGGCTACACCTTC
TRBD1	TRBV5-1	TRBJ1-4	CASSPGDRVTNEKLFF	TGCGCCAGCAGCCCTGGGGACAGGGTAACTAATGAAAAACTGTTTTTT
TRBD1	TRBV27	TRBJ1-6	CASSFLGGQGSSNNSPLHF	TGTGCCAGCAGTTTCCTCGGGGGACAGGGGTCCTCGAATAATTCACCCCTCCACTTT
TRBD1	TRBV27	TRBJ1-2	CASSLSGTGGLGPSYGYTF	TGTGCCAGCAGTTTATCGGGGACAGGGGGTTTAGGGCCCTCCTATGGCTACACCTTC
.	TRBV29-1	TRBJ2-2	CSVPTPRGTGELFF	TGCAGCGTCCCTACCCCCCGAGGCACCGGGGAGCTGTTTTTT
.	TRBV15	TRBJ1-1	CATSSGTTEAFF	TGTGCCACCAGCAGCGGGACAACTGAAGCTTTCTTT
.	TRBV11-2	TRBJ2-1	CASSPSERWFDGEQFF	TGTGCCAGCAGCCCGTCCGAGCGTTGGTTCGACGGTGAGCAGTTCTTC
.	TRBV30	TRBJ2-7	CAWISRFPLSYEQYF	TGTGCCTGGATCTCGAGGTTCCCTCTGTCCTACGAGCAGTACTTC
TRBD2	TRBV5-1	TRBJ2-3	CASSLNGRAQLDTQYF	TGCGCCAGCAGCTTGAACGGGAGGGCTCAGTTAGATACGCAGTATTTT
.	TRBV10-1	TRBJ2-1	CASSESGRPNEQFF	TGCGCCAGCAGTGAGTCGGGCCGCCCGAATGAGCAGTTCTTC
TRBD1	TRBV27	TRBJ1-2	CASRIPGQGFYGYTF	TGTGCCAGCAGGATTCCGGGACAGGGATTTTATGGCTACACCTTC
.	TRBV5-5	TRBJ1-1	CASSLQASNTEAFF	TGTGCCAGCAGCTTGCAGGCGTCGAACACTGAAGCTTTCTTT
.	TRBV2	TRBJ2-7	CASRERGTYSYEQYF	TGTGCCAGCCGAGAACGTGGGACTTACTCCTACGAGCAGTACTTC
TRBD2	TRBV6-5	TRBJ2-1	CASSYSRLAGDEQFF	TGTGCCAGCAGTTACTCGAGACTAGCGGGGGACGAGCAGTTCTTC
.	TRBV2	TRBJ2-5	CARAGEETQYF	TGTGCCAGGGCAGGGGAGGAGACCCAGTACTTC
.	TRBV19	TRBJ1-1	CASIRQGSVNTEAFF	TGTGCCAGTATTAGGCAGGGCAGCGTGAACACTGAAGCTTTCTTT
.	TRBV7-2	TRBJ1-2	CASSLERAITGYGYTF	TGTGCCAGCAGCTTAGAAAGAGCGATCACGGGCTATGGCTACACCTTC
.	TRBV6-5	TRBJ2-1	CASSFERRDSYNEQFF	TGTGCCAGCAGTTTCGAGCGCCGAGACTCCTACAATGAGCAGTTCTTC
.	TRBV27	TRBJ1-6	CASSLGGARSSPLHF	TGTGCCAGCAGTTTGGGGGGGGCCCGAAGTTCACCCCTCCACTTT
.	TRBV19	TRBJ1-5	CASSMRRQGGSGSQPQHF	TGTGCCAGTAGTATGAGGCGGCAGGGCGGCTCGGGTAGTCAGCCCCAGCATTTT
.	TRBV12-5	TRBJ2-5	CASGSTHTSPSATQYF	TGTGCTAGTGGTTCCACGCATACATCTCCGAGCGCGACCCAGTACTTC
TRBD1	TRBV19	TRBJ1-6	CASMAGQWNSPLHF	TGTGCCAGTATGGCGGGACAGTGGAATTCACCCCTCCACTTT
.	TRBV10-3	TRBJ2-7	CAISGRWGGDPREQYF	TGTGCCATCAGTGGTAGATGGGGCGGCGACCCTCGGGAGCAGTACTTC
TRBD1	TRBV13	TRBJ1-1	CASSIPAGQTEAFF	TGTGCCAGCAGCATACCGGCGGGACAGACTGAAGCTTTCTTT
TRBD2	TRBV5-1	TRBJ2-1	CASSSGLAYNEQFF	TGCGCCAGCAGCTCGGGACTAGCCTACAATGAGCAGTTCTTC
.	TRBV5-6	TRBJ2-7	CASSHRGEQYF	TGTGCCAGCAGCCACCGGGGGGAGCAGTACTTC
.	TRBV18	TRBJ2-1	CASSTLPYNEQFF	TGTGCCAGCTCAACCCTACCCTACAATGAGCAGTTCTTC
TRBD2	TRBV5-4	TRBJ2-5	CASSYGEGLQETQYF	TGTGCCAGCAGCTATGGGGAGGGCCTCCAAGAGACCCAGTACTTC
.	TRBV7-9	TRBJ2-7	CASSYMFQDEQYF	TGTGCCAGCAGTTACATGTTTCAGGACGAGCAGTACTTC
TRBD1	TRBV6-1	TRBJ2-7	CASRGQTIYEQYF	TGTGCCAGCAGGGGACAGACTATCTACGAGCAGTACTTC
TRBD1	TRBV6-5	TRBJ1-5	CASSSGTVNNQPQHF	TGTGCCAGCAGTTCGGGGACAGTTAACAATCAGCCCCAGCATTTT
.	TRBV6-5	TRBJ2-7	CASSYVRAGSAYEQYF	TGTGCCAGCAGTTACGTTAGGGCCGGGAGCGCCTACGAGCAGTACTTC
TRBD2	TRBV5-4	TRBJ2-7	CASSLGGLAGSYGEQYF	TGTGCCAGCAGCTTGGGGGGACTAGCGGGCTCGTACGGCGAGCAGTACTTC
.	TRBV7-8	TRBJ1-3	CASSDFARSGNTIYF	TGTGCCAGCAGCGATTTCGCCAGGTCTGGAAACACCATATATTTT
.	TRBV6-6	TRBJ1-5	CASSYSRGNQPQHF	TGTGCCAGCAGTTACTCGAGAGGCAATCAGCCCCAGCATTTT
.	TRBV6-6	TRBJ2-1	CASSYGGPNNEQFF	TGTGCCAGCAGCTATGGGGGCCCAAACAATGAGCAGTTCTTC
TRBD1	TRBV7-6	TRBJ1-4	CASSLGGRNRGNEKLFF	TGTGCCAGCAGCTTAGGTGGGCGGAACAGGGGCAATGAAAAACTGTTTTTT
TRBD2	TRBV27	TRBJ2-1	CASSLSAGAGGSHFF	TGTGCCAGCAGTTTATCGGCTGGGGCGGGAGGCTCTCACTTCTTC
.	TRBV29-1	TRBJ2-5	CSVEDPRVQETQYF	TGCAGCGTTGAAGATCCCCGGGTCCAAGAGACCCAGTACTTC
.	TRBV7-6	TRBJ1-5	CASSLNGRYHQPQHF	TGTGCCAGCAGCTTAAATGGGCGCTACCATCAGCCCCAGCATTTT
.	TRBV25-1	TRBJ1-1	CASFFGTEAFF	TGTGCCAGCTTTTTCGGCACTGAAGCTTTCTTT
.	TRBV5-1	TRBJ1-1	CASRGREVLDTEAFF	TGCGCCAGCAGAGGGAGGGAAGTTTTGGACACTGAAGCTTTCTTT
TRBD2	TRBV19	TRBJ2-3	CASGVLAGGQDTQYF	TGTGCCAGCGGGGTACTAGCGGGAGGACAAGATACGCAGTATTTT
TRBD1	TRBV18	TRBJ2-7	CASSPETGGNEQYF	TGTGCCAGCTCACCAGAGACAGGGGGCAACGAGCAGTACTTC
.	TRBV7-2	TRBJ1-5	CASNRVGGQPQHF	TGTGCCAGTAACAGGGTAGGAGGTCAGCCCCAGCATTTT
TRBD1	TRBV20-1	TRBJ1-1	CSVQGVDAFF	TGCAGTGTCCAGGGGGTCGACGCTTTCTTT
.	TRBV11-2	TRBJ1-1	CASNRGGEVFF	TGTGCCAGCAATAGGGGAGGTGAAGTTTTCTTT
.	TRBV4-1	TRBJ2-3	CASSQELGTDTQYF	TGCGCCAGCAGCCAAGAGTTAGGCACAGATACGCAGTATTTT
.	TRBV18	TRBJ2-1	CASSPLGLNNEQFF	TGTGCCAGCTCACCACTAGGACTTAACAATGAGCAGTTCTTC
TRBD1	TRBV7-8	TRBJ1-6	CASAQGRSSPLHF	TGTGCCAGCGCACAGGGGCGAAGTTCACCCCTCCACTTT